Listed below are T cell receptor beta chains from one sample, sequenced in a study of OX40 agonist ivuxolimab in advanced cancers. Clones were read by immunoSEQ multiplex PCR, and TCRdb kept only the in-frame ones, dropping some. The table lists about 73,000 clones, approximately 92% of them singletons. This material consisted of CD4+ or CD8+ T cells sorted from blood, taken in a trial of the OX40 agonist ivuxolimab. The source is an adult with an advanced solid tumor such as melanoma, head and neck, liver or kidney cancer. Both conserved end residues are trimmed from each CDR3. The order of the fields is J gene, clone size, V gene, CDR3 protein. Size is stated for part of the rows, as once, few or many counts, or as a class when the clone is expanded.

J gene: TRBJ2-1
clone size: .
V gene: TRBV5-4
CDR3 protein: ASSSTVYNEQF

J gene: TRBJ2-7
clone size: .
V gene: TRBV7-9
CDR3 protein: ASSGNLYEQY

J gene: TRBJ2-3
clone size: .
V gene: TRBV27
CDR3 protein: ASSLGTRGGDTQY

J gene: TRBJ2-1
clone size: .
V gene: TRBV19
CDR3 protein: ASSNRGGDEQF

J gene: TRBJ1-2
clone size: .
V gene: TRBV5-6
CDR3 protein: ASSLTGTVHYGYT

J gene: TRBJ2-7
clone size: .
V gene: TRBV30
CDR3 protein: AWSTGGEGEQY

J gene: TRBJ2-2
clone size: once
V gene: TRBV6-4
CDR3 protein: ASRASGLTGELF

J gene: TRBJ2-1
clone size: .
V gene: TRBV11-2
CDR3 protein: ASRLGHHNNEQF

J gene: TRBJ1-2
clone size: once
V gene: TRBV6-4
CDR3 protein: ASSEDTESYGYT

J gene: TRBJ1-5
clone size: .
V gene: TRBV10-3
CDR3 protein: AISVGQGFDQPQH

J gene: TRBJ2-3
clone size: .
V gene: TRBV13
CDR3 protein: ASSQTSGSDTQY

J gene: TRBJ2-2
clone size: .
V gene: TRBV4-1
CDR3 protein: ASNPGQGSAGELF

J gene: TRBJ2-6
clone size: .
V gene: TRBV4-2
CDR3 protein: ASSQSDSSGANVLT

J gene: TRBJ1-5
clone size: .
V gene: TRBV19
CDR3 protein: ASSRSDRVYQPQH

J gene: TRBJ2-7
clone size: .
V gene: TRBV29-1
CDR3 protein: SVGGTGVGEQY

J gene: TRBJ2-3
clone size: once
V gene: TRBV5-4
CDR3 protein: ASRQLAGGSTDTQY